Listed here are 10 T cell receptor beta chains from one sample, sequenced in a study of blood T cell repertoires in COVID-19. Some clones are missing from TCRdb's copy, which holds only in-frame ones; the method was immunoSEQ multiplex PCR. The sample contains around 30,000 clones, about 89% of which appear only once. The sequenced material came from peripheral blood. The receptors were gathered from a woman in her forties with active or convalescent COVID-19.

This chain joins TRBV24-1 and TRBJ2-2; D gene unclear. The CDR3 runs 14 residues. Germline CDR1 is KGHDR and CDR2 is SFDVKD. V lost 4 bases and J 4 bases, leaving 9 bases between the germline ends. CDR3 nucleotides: TGTGCCACCAGTGAATCAGTTCTCACCGGGGAGCTGTTTTTT. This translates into CATSESVLTGELFF.

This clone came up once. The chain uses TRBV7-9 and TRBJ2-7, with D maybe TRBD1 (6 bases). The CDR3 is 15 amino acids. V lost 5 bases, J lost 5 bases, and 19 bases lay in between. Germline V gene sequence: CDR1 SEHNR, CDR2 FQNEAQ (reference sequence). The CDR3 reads CASSLFQETGDEQYF. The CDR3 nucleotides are TGTGCCAGCAGCCTCTTCCAAGAGACAGGCGACGAGCAGTACTTC.

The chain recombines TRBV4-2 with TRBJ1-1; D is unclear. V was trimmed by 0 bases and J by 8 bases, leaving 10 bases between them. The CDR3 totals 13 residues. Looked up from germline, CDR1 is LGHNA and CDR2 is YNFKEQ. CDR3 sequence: CASSQDRRREAFF. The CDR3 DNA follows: TGTGCCAGCAGCCAAGATAGAAGGAGGGAAGCTTTCTTT.

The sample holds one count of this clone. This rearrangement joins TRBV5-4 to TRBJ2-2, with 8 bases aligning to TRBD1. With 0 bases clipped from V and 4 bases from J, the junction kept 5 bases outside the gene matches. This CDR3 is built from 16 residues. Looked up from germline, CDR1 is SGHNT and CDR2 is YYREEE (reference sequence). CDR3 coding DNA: TGTGCCAGCAGCTTGGAGGCAGGGGGCTTCACCGGGGAGCTGTTTTTT. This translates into CASSLEAGGFTGELFF.

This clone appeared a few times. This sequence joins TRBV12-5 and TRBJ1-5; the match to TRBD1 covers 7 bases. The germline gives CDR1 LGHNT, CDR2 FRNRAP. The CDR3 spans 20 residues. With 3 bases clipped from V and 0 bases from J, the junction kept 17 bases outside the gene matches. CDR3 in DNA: TGTGCTAGTGGTTTTACGTCTAGGCCGGGACAGAGAAATAGCAATCAGCCCCAGCATTTT. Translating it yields CASGFTSRPGQRNSNQPQHF.

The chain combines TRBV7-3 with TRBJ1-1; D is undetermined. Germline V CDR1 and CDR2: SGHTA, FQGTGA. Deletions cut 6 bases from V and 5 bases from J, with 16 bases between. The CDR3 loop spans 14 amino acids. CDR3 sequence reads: CASSTSVVATEAFF. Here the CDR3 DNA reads TGTGCCAGCAGTACCTCGGTGGTAGCGACTGAAGCTTTCTTT.

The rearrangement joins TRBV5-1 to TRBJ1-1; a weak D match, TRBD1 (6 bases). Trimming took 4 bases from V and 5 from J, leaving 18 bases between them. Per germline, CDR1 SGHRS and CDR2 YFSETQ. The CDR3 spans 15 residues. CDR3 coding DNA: TGCGCCAGCAGCCGATCCCCCCGGGACATAACTGAAGCTTTCTTT. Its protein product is CASSRSPRDITEAFF.

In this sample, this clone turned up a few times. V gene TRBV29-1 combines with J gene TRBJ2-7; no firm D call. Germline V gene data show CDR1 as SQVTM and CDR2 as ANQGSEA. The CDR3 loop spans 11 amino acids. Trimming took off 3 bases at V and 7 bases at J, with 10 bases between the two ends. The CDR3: CSVEVQREQYF. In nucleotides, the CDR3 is TGCAGCGTTGAGGTCCAGAGGGAGCAGTACTTC.

The CDR3 is CASNLGGSAEAFF. As DNA, the CDR3 is TGTGCCAGCAACCTAGGGGGTTCTGCTGAAGCTTTCTTT. V and J are TRBV12-3 or TRBV12-4 and TRBJ1-1; TRBD1 might be the D (6 bases). CDR3 length equals 13 residues. V lost 7 bases and J 6 bases, leaving 15 bases between the germline ends.

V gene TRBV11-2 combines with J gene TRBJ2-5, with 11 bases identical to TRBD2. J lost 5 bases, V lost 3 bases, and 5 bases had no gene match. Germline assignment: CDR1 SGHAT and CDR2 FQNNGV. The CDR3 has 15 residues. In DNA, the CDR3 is TGTGCCAGCAGCTTGGGACTAGCGGAGGGGGAGACCCAGTACTTC. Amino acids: CASSLGLAEGETQYF.